The sequence of this T cell receptor (beta chain) was determined in a study of blood T cell repertoires in COVID-19 (dated by TCRdb to 2020 to 2022). About the full investigation: Samples from collaborators originated in the United States, Italy and Spain and spanned both the acute and convalescent phases of COVID-19. The repertoires were made available in a free public database intended to serve as a resource for research on the immune response to SARS-CoV-2. HLA class I and class II types, where available, came from metadata supplied by the sample provider rather than from assay-based typing. The prospective study material was composed of cDNA or gDNA derived from T cells, B-cell-depleted T cells, or PBMCs. The dataset comprised deeply sampled blood TCRbeta repertoires from subjects exposed to, actively infected with, or recovered from COVID-19. Sample metadata almost always included a de-identified subject ID, COVID-19 status, age in years and sex. The samples were drawn from the first 160 participants of the ongoing ImmuneRACE study and from over 950 subjects provided by 6 global collaborators.

TCRbeta CDR3 regions were amplified from genomic DNA using the immunoSEQ Assay, a bias-controlled multiplex PCR. From the authors' description of their analysis: The number of nucleated cells in each sample was estimated from the amplification of reference gene primers within the assay. To quantify the absolute abundance of each unique TCRbeta CDR3 rearrangement, sequence reads were collapsed and filtered. For each sample, productive Simpson clonality was calculated as the square root of Simpson's diversity index over productive rearrangements. TCRdb's version of the immuneACCESS table is confined to in-frame rearrangements and falls short of the full clone set. An unresolved V gene accounts for under half of the shortfall where checked; the remainder is of unknown origin. V and J calls plus clone size are reproduced from that table; the DNA served to infer D and trimming. The sample contains 200,000 to 250,000 clones, approximately 90% of them found a single time. Around 0.85% of the sample rests with the top ten.

Notes on this clone: This clone's antigen is unknown. The record has no base qualities; no much larger clone is one base away.

One collaborating source in Seattle enrolled patients during active infection and followed them longitudinally through the course of disease. Each collaborating institution followed its own protocols to collect whole blood in K2EDTA tubes. For TCRbeta analysis, collaborator samples were shipped as frozen whole blood, as isolated PBMCs, or as DNA extracted from either sample type. The investigation overall reported the following: The quantity of clinical and demographic metadata differed by source and by participant and was supplied without curation.

The TCR was taken from a man aged 55 to 70 with COVID-19, enrolled during active disease. The sample comprised peripheral blood.

The CDR3 region: CASSVGEGLAGVFYEQYF. The bases are TGTGCCAGCAGCGTCGGTGAAGGGCTAGCGGGAGTCTTTTACGAGCAGTACTTC. The V gene is TRBV9 and the J gene is TRBJ2-7, and 10 junction bases match TRBD2. Counted from cysteine to phenylalanine, this CDR3 has 18 amino acids. CDR3 DNA is the only sequence kept; it has 54 bases, read in frame from the first base. After removal of 2 bases from V and 4 bases from J, the junction retains 15 bases not matched to a gene. As encoded in the germline V gene, CDR1 is SGDLS while CDR2 is YYNGEE. Joined to the reference TRBV9 and TRBJ2-7 proteins, this CDR3 gives the full variable domain: DSGVTQTPKHLITATGQRVTLRCSPRSGDLSVYWYQQSLDQGLQFLIQYYNGEERAKGNILERFSAQQFPDLHSELNLSSLELGDSALYFCASSVGEGLAGVFYEQYFGPGTRLTVT.